The 20 T cell receptor beta chains reported below all come from one sample, sequenced in a study of cytomegalovirus exposure and HLA in healthy donors. PCR was performed using 60 Vbeta and 13 Jbeta primers. The protocol was immunoSEQ multiplex PCR, while the TCRdb copy is restricted to in-frame clones and leaves out a portion. The sample includes roughly 120,000 clones, about 73% of them seen just once. The sample taken for sequencing was PBMCs. These receptors were collected from a woman in her twenties or thirties in good health and CMV-seronegative.

The J gene is TRBJ1-4, the V gene TRBV19; D is uncertain. In germline, CDR1 is LNHDA, CDR2 SQIVND (reference sequence). Deletions cut 9 bases from V and 7 bases from J, with 15 bases between. This CDR3 region has 13 residues. CDR3: CASTPWAGEKLFF. DNA for the CDR3: TGTGCCAGCACCCCGTGGGCTGGTGAAAAACTGTTTTTT.

J is TRBJ1-1 and V is TRBV9; D gene ambiguous. CDR1 is SGDLS and CDR2 is YYNGEE in the germline V gene. The CDR3 contains 15 residues. V shed 0 bases and J shed 4 bases, with 13 bases lying between them. CDR3 protein: CASSVGSLTVTEAFF. The CDR3 DNA sequence: TGTGCCAGCAGCGTAGGGAGCCTAACCGTCACTGAAGCTTTCTTT.

The gene calls are TRBV28 and TRBJ1-1; the D is unclear. Germline V gene lookup returns CDR1 MDHEN and CDR2 SYDVKM. The CDR3 runs to 15 residues. Between the trimmed V and J ends, which lost 3 bases and 0 bases, there was a span of 11 bases. The CDR3 reads CASSFLRKMNTEAFF. The CDR3 bases are TGTGCCAGCAGTTTCCTCAGGAAAATGAACACTGAAGCTTTCTTT. Together with reference TRBV28 and TRBJ1-1, the CDR3 gives the full variable domain: DVKVTQSSRYLVKRTGEKVFLECVQDMDHENMFWYRQDPGLGLRLIYFSYDVKMKEKGDIPEGYSVSREKKERFSLILESASTNQTSMYLCASSFLRKMNTEAFFGQGTRLTVV.

The table lists this clone with a few counts. The chain uses TRBV4-3 and TRBJ2-7; 7 bases map to TRBD1. This CDR3 contains 16 residues. The junction had 6 bases not matched to a gene; V was cut back by 0 bases and J by 1 base. Germline V gene lookup returns CDR1 LGHNA and CDR2 YSLEER. The DNA for the CDR3 is TGCGCCAGCAGCCAAGAAACGGGCAGGGGGTCCTACGAGCAGTACTTC. It specifies CASSQETGRGSYEQYF.

This rearrangement joins TRBV30 to TRBJ2-3; 10 nucleotides match TRBD1. The CDR3 has 20 residues. CDR1 is GTSNPN and CDR2 is SVGIG in the germline V gene (reference sequence). Trimming took 3 bases from V and 0 from J; bases not matched to a gene: 18. This CDR3 is CAWSDPWDRGLSLSTDTQYF. The CDR3, as DNA: TGTGCCTGGAGCGATCCCTGGGACAGGGGCCTTAGTCTTAGCACAGATACGCAGTATTTT.

This chain joins TRBV7-2 and TRBJ1-5; TRBD1 is a possible D gene (5 bases). The V gene's germline CDR1 is SGHTA and CDR2 FQGNSA. The V end lost 5 bases, the J end lost 7 bases, and 12 bases lay between the germline ends. This CDR3 has 13 amino acids. The chain's CDR3 is CASSRGGRQPQHF. The DNA for the CDR3 is TGTGCCAGCAGCAGGGGAGGCCGCCAGCCCCAGCATTTT.

This clone has just a few counts. J is TRBJ1-1 and V is TRBV18; unclear D gene. V lost 3 bases, J lost 1 base, and 9 bases lay in between. There are 14 residues in the CDR3. Germline CDR1 and CDR2: KGHSH and LQKENI. The chain's CDR3 is CASSPADENTEAFF. Written as DNA, the CDR3 is TGTGCCAGCTCACCCGCAGATGAGAACACTGAAGCTTTCTTT. Variable domain in full (rest from reference TRBV18 and TRBJ1-1): NAGVMQNPRHLVRRRGQEARLRCSPMKGHSHVYWYRQLPEEGLKFMVYLQKENIIDESGMPKERFSAEFPKEGPSILRIQQVVRGDSAAYFCASSPADENTEAFFGQGTRLTVV.

This clone appeared once. The chain has TRBV30 and TRBJ1-3; D gene ambiguous. Germline V gene sequence: CDR1 GTSNPN, CDR2 SVGIG (reference sequence). CDR3 length: 13 amino acids. V was cut by 5 bases and J by 2 bases, with 10 bases left in between. The CDR3 DNA reads TGTGCCTGGGATTCTAGCCCTGGAAACACCATATATTTT. It translates to CAWDSSPGNTIYF.

The rearrangement uses TRBV6-5 and TRBJ1-3; tentatively, D is TRBD1 (6 bases). Trimming shortened V by 3 bases and J by 3 bases, and 12 bases separated the two germline ends. The CDR3 spans 15 residues. Germline CDR1 is MNHEY and CDR2 is SVGAGI. The CDR3 loop is CASSYQQGHGNTIYF. CDR3 bases: TGTGCCAGCAGTTATCAACAGGGCCATGGAAACACCATATATTTT.

The genes are TRBV28 and TRBJ2-2, with TRBD1 matching 12 bases. The CDR3 covers 20 residues. Germline assignment: CDR1 MDHEN and CDR2 SYDVKM. J lost 5 bases, V lost 6 bases, and 19 bases had no gene match. The CDR3 reads CASSTFAPGTGGGRTGELFF. The CDR3 DNA sequence: TGTGCCAGCAGCACATTTGCCCCCGGGACAGGGGGCGGAAGGACCGGGGAGCTGTTTTTT. The full variable domain, rest sourced from reference TRBV28 and TRBJ2-2, is DVKVTQSSRYLVKRTGEKVFLECVQDMDHENMFWYRQDPGLGLRLIYFSYDVKMKEKGDIPEGYSVSREKKERFSLILESASTNQTSMYLCASSTFAPGTGGGRTGELFFGEGSRLTVL.

Here the CDR3 reads CASSLAAGAGSIYEQYF. CDR3 nucleotide sequence: TGTGCCAGCAGCTTAGCGGCCGGCGCGGGATCTATATACGAGCAGTACTTC. This sequence joins TRBV7-2 and TRBJ2-7; tentative D call: TRBD2 (6 bases). Germline-derived CDR1 and CDR2 are SGHTA and FQGNSA. The CDR3 covers 17 residues. The V gene lost 0 bases and the J gene lost 4 bases, with 19 bases spanning the gap.

V and J are TRBV28 and TRBJ1-5, with D possibly being TRBD1 (5 bases). V dropped 7 bases and J dropped 1 base, with 11 bases sitting between them. This CDR3 has 14 residues. CDR1 MDHEN and CDR2 SYDVKM come from the germline V gene. This CDR3 reads CASTLSGSNQPQHF. The CDR3 DNA reads TGTGCCAGCACCCTGTCAGGGAGCAATCAGCCCCAGCATTTT.

V is TRBV9 and J is TRBJ2-3, with 9 bases fitting TRBD1. J gave up 6 bases and V 6 bases, and 11 bases lay outside the gene matches. The CDR3 loop spans 15 amino acids. The V gene's germline CDR1 is SGDLS and CDR2 YYNGEE. CDR3 bases: TGTGCCAGCAACCTGCCGGGACAGGGATCGGATACGCAGTATTTT. It translates to CASNLPGQGSDTQYF. The complete variable domain, with remaining parts taken from reference TRBV9 and TRBJ2-3, reads DSGVTQTPKHLITATGQRVTLRCSPRSGDLSVYWYQQSLDQGLQFLIQYYNGEERAKGNILERFSAQQFPDLHSELNLSSLELGDSALYFCASNLPGQGSDTQYFGPGTRLTVL.

V is TRBV7-6 and J is TRBJ2-1; the match to TRBD2 covers 11 bases. The germline V gene has CDR1 SGHVS and CDR2 FNYEAQ. The CDR3 spans 15 residues. V dropped 6 bases and J dropped 5; count of bases not matched to a gene: 6. The CDR3 spells CASRQKTSGNNEQFF. For the CDR3, the DNA is TGTGCCAGCAGGCAAAAGACTAGCGGGAACAATGAGCAGTTCTTC.

The V call is TRBV9, the J call TRBJ1-2, with TRBD1 matching 9 bases. The J segment lost 4 bases and the V segment lost 0 bases, leaving 7 bases of the junction unmatched. Germline V gene data show CDR1 as SGDLS and CDR2 as YYNGEE. The CDR3 totals 16 residues. The CDR3 nucleotides read TGTGCCAGCAGCGTAGGTTTTGGGGACAGGGTCTATGGCTACACCTTC. Translating it yields CASSVGFGDRVYGYTF.

This sequence joins TRBV29-1 and TRBJ2-1; the D gene is possibly TRBD1 (6 bases). Trimming left V 7 bases short and J 9 bases short, with 22 bases between. CDR3 length: 14 residues. CDR1 is SQVTM, CDR2 ANQGSEA, per germline. CDR3 protein: CSALLTGKGGEQFF. CDR3 sequence (DNA): TGCAGCGCCCTATTGACAGGCAAGGGCGGTGAGCAGTTCTTC.

The chain joins TRBV19 to TRBJ2-7; 13 bases agree with TRBD2. With V trimmed by 4 bases and J by 2 bases, 2 bases remained unmatched. The germline CDR1 and CDR2 sequences are LNHDA and SQIVND (reference sequence). The CDR3 covers 15 residues. This CDR3 is CASSRTSGSPYEQYF. CDR3 nucleotides: TGTGCCAGTAGTAGGACTAGCGGGAGCCCCTACGAGCAGTACTTC.

Written as DNA, the CDR3 is TGTGCCACCGGCATAGCGGGTGCTGAGACCCAGTACTTC. Protein: CATGIAGAETQYF. This chain connects TRBV25-1 to TRBJ2-5; 7 bases match TRBD2. The CDR3 is 13 residues long. The germline V gene has CDR1 MGHDK and CDR2 SYGVNS. Trimming at V came to 10 bases and at J to 5 bases, leaving 10 bases not matched to a gene.

The genes are TRBV29-1 and TRBJ2-4; 7 nucleotides align to TRBD2. With V trimmed by 0 bases and J by 5 bases, 1 base remained unmatched. Germline CDR1 reads SQVTM; CDR2 reads ANQGSEA. CDR3 length: 13 amino acids. CDR3 DNA sequence: TGCAGCGTTGAAGAGGGGGGGGAAAACATTCAGTACTTC. Protein product: CSVEEGGENIQYF.

This clone has just a few counts. The rearrangement joins TRBV21-1 to TRBJ2-7; TRBD2, the table's D call, lacks a check against the DNA. TRBV21-1 is an annotated pseudogene. This CDR3 is built from 20 residues. CDR3 amino acids: CASSKEWGLSKSHLAYEQYF. The CDR3 DNA reads as TGTGCCAGCAGCAAAGAATGGGGACTTAGCAAGTCCCACCTTGCCTACGAGCAGTACTTC.